This TCR beta chain was obtained from a study of blood T cell repertoires in COVID-19. Across the study: The study drew acute and convalescent COVID-19 samples from the United States, Italy and Spain. In each case, the material was cDNA or gDNA derived from T cells, B-cell-depleted T cells, or PBMCs.

The CDR3 is 18 amino acids. V lost 0 bases to trimming and J lost 3 bases, with 21 bases between them. CDR1 and CDR2 from the germline V gene are LGHNA and YSLEER. The authors' processing: Reference gene primer amplification gave nucleated cell count estimates. Produced via immunoSEQ multiplex PCR; TCRdb's table is partial and in-frame only. Clone size and the V and J calls come from that table; the DNA yielded D and trimming. The data contain about 280,000 clones, approximately 88% of them seen just once; the ten biggest clones take up less than 10%. Sequencing used peripheral blood. V and J are TRBV4-3 and TRBJ2-7; TRBD1 is a possible D gene (5 bases). The clonotype comes from a man aged 18 to 30 with active or convalescent COVID-19. DNA for the CDR3: TGCGCCAGCAGCCAAGATAATATTGGTGGGCAGGGAAGCTACGAGCAGTACTTC. The encoded protein is CASSQDNIGGQGSYEQYF.